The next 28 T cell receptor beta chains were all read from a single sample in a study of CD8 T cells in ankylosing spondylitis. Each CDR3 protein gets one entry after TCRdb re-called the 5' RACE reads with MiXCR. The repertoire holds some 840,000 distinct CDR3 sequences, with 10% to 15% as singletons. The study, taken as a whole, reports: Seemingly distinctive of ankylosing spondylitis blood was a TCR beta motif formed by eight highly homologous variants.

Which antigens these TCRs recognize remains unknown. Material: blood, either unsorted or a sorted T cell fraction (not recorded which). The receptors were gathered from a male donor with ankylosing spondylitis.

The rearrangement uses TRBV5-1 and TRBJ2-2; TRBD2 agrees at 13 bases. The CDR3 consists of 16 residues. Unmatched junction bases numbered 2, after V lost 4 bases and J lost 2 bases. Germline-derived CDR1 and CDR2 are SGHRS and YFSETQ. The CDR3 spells CASSAGLAGNTGELFF. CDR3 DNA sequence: TGCGCCAGCAGCGCGGGACTAGCGGGAAACACCGGGGAGCTGTTTTTT.

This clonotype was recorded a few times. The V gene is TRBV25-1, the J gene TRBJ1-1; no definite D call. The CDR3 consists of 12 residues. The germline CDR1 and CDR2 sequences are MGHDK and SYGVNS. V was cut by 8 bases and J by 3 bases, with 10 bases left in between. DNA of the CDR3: TGTGCCAGCGAGGGCACCTACACTGAAGCTTTCTTT. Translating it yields CASEGTYTEAFF.

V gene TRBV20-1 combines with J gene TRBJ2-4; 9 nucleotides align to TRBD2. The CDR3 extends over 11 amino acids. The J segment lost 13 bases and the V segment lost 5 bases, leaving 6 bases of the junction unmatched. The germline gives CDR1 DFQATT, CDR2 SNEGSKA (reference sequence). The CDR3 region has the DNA TGCAGTGCTGGGACTAGCCCCTACCAGTACTTC. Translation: CSAGTSPYQYF.

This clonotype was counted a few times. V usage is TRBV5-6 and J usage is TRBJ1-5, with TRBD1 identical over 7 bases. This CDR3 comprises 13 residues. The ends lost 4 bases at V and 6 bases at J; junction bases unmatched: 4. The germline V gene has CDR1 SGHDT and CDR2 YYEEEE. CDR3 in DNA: TGTGCCAGCAGCAAGGACAGGCTTCAGCCCCAGCATTTT. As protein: CASSKDRLQPQHF.

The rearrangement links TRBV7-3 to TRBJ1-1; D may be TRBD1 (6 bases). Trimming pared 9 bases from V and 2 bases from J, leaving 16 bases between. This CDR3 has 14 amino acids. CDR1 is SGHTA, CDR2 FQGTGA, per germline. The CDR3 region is CASRRGARNTEAFF. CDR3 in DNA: TGTGCCAGTAGACGGGGGGCCAGAAACACTGAAGCTTTCTTT.

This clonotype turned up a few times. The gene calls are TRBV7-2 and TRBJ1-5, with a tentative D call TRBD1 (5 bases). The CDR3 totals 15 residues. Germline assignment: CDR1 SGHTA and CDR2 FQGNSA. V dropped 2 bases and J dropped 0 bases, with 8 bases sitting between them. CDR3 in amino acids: CASSLRGVSNQPQHF. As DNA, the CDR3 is TGTGCCAGCAGCTTACGGGGGGTTAGCAATCAGCCCCAGCATTTT.

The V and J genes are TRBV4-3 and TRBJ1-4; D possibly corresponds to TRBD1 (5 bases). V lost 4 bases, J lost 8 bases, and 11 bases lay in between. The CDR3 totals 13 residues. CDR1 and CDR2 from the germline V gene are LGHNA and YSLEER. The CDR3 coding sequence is TGCGCCAGCAGCCGATATGAGGGGGAAAAACTGTTTTTT. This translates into CASSRYEGEKLFF.

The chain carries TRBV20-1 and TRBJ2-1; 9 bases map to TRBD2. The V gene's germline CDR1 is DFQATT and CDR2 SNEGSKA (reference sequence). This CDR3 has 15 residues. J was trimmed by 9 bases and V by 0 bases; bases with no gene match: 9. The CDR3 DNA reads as TGCAGTGCTAGAGATCGGGTTAGCGGGAGAACTGAGCAGTTCTTC. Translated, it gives CSARDRVSGRTEQFF.

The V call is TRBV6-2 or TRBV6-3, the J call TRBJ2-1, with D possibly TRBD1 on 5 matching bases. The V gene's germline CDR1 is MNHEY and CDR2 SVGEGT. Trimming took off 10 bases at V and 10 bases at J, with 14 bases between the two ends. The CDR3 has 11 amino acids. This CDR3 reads CATTSGWEQFF. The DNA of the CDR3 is TGTGCCACCACCTCAGGGTGGGAGCAGTTCTTC.

CDR3 nucleotide sequence: TGTGCCAGCAGTTTCGGTGCTAACTCGGGGCACCATGAGCAGTTCTTC. This codes for CASSFGANSGHHEQFF. The rearrangement uses TRBV28 and TRBJ2-1, with D tentatively TRBD1 or TRBD2 (5 bases each). V was shortened by 3 bases and J by 8 bases, with 20 bases between the two germline ends. CDR3 length equals 16 residues. Looked up from germline, CDR1 is MDHEN and CDR2 is SYDVKM.

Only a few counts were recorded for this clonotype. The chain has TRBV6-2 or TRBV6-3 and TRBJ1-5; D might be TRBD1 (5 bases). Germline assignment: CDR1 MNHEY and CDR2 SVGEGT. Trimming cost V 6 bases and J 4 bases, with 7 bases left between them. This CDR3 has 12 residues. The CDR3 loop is CASRGLNQPQHF. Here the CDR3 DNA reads TGTGCCAGCAGGGGACTGAATCAGCCCCAGCATTTT.

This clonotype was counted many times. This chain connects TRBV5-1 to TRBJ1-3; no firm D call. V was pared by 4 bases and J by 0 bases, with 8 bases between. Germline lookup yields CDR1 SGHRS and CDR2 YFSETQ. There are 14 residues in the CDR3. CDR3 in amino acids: CASSTDISGNTIYF. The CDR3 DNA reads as TGCGCCAGCAGCACCGACATCTCTGGAAACACCATATATTTT.

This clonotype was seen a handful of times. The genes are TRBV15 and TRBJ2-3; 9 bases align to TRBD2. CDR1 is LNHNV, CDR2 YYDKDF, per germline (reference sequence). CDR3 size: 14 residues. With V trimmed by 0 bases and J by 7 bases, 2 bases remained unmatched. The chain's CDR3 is CATSRDLAGYTQYF. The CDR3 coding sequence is TGTGCCACCAGCAGAGATCTAGCGGGATATACGCAGTATTTT.

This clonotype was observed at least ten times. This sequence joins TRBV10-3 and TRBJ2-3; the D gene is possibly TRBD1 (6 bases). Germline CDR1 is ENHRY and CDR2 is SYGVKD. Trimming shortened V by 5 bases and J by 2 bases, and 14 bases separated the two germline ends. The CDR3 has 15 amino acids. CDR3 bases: TGTGCCATCAGTCGAGGGGACATCCCCACAGATACGCAGTATTTT. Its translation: CAISRGDIPTDTQYF.

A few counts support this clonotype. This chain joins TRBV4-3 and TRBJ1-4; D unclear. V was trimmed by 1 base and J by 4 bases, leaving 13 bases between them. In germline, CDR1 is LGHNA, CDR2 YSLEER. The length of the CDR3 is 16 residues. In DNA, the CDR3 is TGCGCCAGCAGCCAAGGCCTGGCGGAGATTAATGAAAAACTGTTTTTT. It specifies CASSQGLAEINEKLFF.

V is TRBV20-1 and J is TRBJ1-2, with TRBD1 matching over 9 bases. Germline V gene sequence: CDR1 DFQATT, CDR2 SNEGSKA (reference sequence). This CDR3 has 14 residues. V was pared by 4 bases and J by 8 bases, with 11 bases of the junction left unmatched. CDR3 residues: CSATFRGQGGGYTF. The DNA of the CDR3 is TGCAGTGCTACCTTTCGGGGACAGGGCGGCGGCTACACCTTC.

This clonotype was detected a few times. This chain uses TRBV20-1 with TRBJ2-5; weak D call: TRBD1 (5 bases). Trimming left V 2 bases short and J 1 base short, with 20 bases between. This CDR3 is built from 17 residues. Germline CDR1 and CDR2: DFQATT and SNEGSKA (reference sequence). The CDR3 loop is CSARLPWGRASQETQYF. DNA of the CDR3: TGCAGTGCTAGACTGCCTTGGGGCAGGGCGAGCCAAGAGACCCAGTACTTC.

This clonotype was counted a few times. The CDR3 protein is CASSQLPGLAGETDTQYF. For the CDR3, the DNA is TGTGCCAGCAGCCAGCTTCCGGGACTAGCGGGAGAGACAGATACGCAGTATTTT. V usage is TRBV4-2 and J usage is TRBJ2-3, with 14 nucleotides matching TRBD2. V was pared by 3 bases and J by 3 bases, with 8 bases of the junction left unmatched. The CDR3 contains 18 residues. Germline CDR1 reads LGHNA; CDR2 reads YNFKEQ.

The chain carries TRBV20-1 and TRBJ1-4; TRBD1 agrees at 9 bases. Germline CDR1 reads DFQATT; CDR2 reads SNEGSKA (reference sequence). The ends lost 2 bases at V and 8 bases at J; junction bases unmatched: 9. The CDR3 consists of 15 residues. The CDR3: CSARNSGTGKEKLFF. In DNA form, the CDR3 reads TGCAGTGCTAGAAATTCGGGGACAGGGAAGGAAAAACTGTTTTTT.

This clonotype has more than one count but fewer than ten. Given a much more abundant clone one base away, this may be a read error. The chain's CDR3 is CASSRDSNGYTF. In DNA form, the CDR3 reads TGTGCCAGCAGCCGGGACAGCAATGGCTACACCTTC. This rearrangement joins TRBV7-2 to TRBJ1-2, with 7 bases lining up with TRBD1. The CDR3 has 12 residues. Germline CDR1 is SGHTA and CDR2 is FQGNSA. The ends lost 5 bases at V and 6 bases at J; junction bases unmatched: 3.

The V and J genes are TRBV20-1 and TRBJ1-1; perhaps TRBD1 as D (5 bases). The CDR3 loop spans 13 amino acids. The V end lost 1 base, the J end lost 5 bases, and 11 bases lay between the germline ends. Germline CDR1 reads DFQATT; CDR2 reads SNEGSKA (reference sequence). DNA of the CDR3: TGCAGTGCTAGAGCAGGGTATTGGACTGAAGCTTTCTTT. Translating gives CSARAGYWTEAFF.

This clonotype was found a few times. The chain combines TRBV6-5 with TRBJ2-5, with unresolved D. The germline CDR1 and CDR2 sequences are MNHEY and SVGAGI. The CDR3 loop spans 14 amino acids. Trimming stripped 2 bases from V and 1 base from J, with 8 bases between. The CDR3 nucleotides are TGTGCCAGCAGTTACCCGGCAGCCCAAGAGACCCAGTACTTC. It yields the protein CASSYPAAQETQYF.

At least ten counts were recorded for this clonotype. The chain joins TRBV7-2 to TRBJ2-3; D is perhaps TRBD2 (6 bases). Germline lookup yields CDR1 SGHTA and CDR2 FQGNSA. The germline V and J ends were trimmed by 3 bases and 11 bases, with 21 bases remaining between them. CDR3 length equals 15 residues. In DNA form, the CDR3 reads TGTGCCAGCAGCTTTTCGGGGGACGGCACCGTAATGCAGTATTTT. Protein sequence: CASSFSGDGTVMQYF.

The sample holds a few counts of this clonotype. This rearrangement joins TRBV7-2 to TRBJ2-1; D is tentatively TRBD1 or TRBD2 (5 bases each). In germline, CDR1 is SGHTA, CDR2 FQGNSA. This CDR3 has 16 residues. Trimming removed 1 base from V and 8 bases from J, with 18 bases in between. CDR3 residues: CASSLVGTPGFDEQFF. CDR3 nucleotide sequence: TGTGCCAGCAGCTTAGTTGGGACCCCGGGCTTCGATGAGCAGTTCTTC.

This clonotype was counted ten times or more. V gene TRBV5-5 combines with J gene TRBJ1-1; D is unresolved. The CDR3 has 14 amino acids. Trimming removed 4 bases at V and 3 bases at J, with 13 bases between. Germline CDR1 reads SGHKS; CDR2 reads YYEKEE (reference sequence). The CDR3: CASSVGSLDTEAFF. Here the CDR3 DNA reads TGTGCCAGCAGCGTCGGCAGTTTGGACACTGAAGCTTTCTTT.

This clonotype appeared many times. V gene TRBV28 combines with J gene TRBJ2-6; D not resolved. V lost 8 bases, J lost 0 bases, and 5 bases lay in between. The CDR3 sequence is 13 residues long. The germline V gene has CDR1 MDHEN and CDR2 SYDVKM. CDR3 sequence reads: CASGRSGANVLTF. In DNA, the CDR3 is TGTGCCAGCGGCCGCTCTGGGGCCAACGTCCTGACTTTC.

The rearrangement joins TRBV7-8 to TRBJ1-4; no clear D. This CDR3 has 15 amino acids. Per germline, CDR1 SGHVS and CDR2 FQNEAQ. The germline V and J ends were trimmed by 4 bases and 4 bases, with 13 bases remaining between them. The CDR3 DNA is TGTGCCAGCAGCTGGTCCGGGAGAAGTAATGAAAAACTGTTTTTT. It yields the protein CASSWSGRSNEKLFF.

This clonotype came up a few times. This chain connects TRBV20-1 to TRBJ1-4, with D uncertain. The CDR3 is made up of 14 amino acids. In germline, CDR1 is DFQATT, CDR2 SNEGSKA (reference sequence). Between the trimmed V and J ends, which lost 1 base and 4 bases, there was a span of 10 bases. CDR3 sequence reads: CSARGRERNEKLFF. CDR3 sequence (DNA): TGCAGTGCTAGAGGGCGGGAGCGTAATGAAAAACTGTTTTTT.